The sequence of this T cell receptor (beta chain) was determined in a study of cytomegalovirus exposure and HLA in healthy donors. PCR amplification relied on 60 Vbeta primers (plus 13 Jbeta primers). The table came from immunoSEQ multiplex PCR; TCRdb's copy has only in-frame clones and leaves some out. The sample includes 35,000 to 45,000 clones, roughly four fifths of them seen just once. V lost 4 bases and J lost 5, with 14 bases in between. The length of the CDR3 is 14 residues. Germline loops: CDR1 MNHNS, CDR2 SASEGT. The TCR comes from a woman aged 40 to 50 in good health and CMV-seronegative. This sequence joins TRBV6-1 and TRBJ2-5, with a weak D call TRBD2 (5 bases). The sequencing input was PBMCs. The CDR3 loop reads CASSVHGMGETQYF. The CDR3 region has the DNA TGTGCCAGCAGTGTACACGGGATGGGGGAGACCCAGTACTTC.